The clone carrying this T cell receptor (beta chain) was counted at least ten times. Its antigen is still unknown. The data stem from a study of T cells in Graves' hyperthyroidism and ophthalmopathy. Study-wide results and limits: Before onset, ophthalmopathy was predicted by the model a median roughly 6.8 months earlier. Most thyroid clonotypes with frequency above 0.001 were detected in blood.

The germline V gene encodes CDR1 SGHVS and CDR2 FQNEAQ. V was clipped by 6 bases and J by 0 bases, with 11 bases between them. This CDR3 has 15 residues. Stability of Graves' hyperthyroidism was defined as absent ophthalmopathy progression within 18 months. What was amplified from RNA transcripts were TCR beta CDR3 regions. The study used the HTBI primer set for a first-round RT-PCR of the TCR CDR3. MiXCR, run by TCRdb on the multiplex PCR reads, gives a single entry per CDR3 protein. In the table there are around 190,000 distinct CDR3 sequences, less than 20% of which are singletons. The clonotype originates from a woman aged 50 to 60 with Graves' hyperthyroidism. This chain connects TRBV7-8 to TRBJ2-2; D gene ambiguous. Sequencing was carried out using blood. The CDR3 coding sequence is TGTGCCAGCAGTCTCCGGGCGGCGAACACCGGGGAGCTGTTTTTT. This translates into CASSLRAANTGELFF.